The present entry profiles one T cell receptor (beta chain) with its context. As originally analysed: Reference gene primer amplification gave nucleated cell count estimates. This table comes from immunoSEQ multiplex PCR, and its TCRdb copy is limited to in-frame clones, with some not included. V, J and clone size derive from that table, while D and trimming were established from the DNA sequence. The repertoire holds around 250,000 clones, around 83% seen once, with approximately 1.8% in the top ten. The sample is drawn from a study of blood T cell repertoires in COVID-19. Study information: Sites in the United States, Italy and Spain provided acute and convalescent COVID-19 samples. T cells, B-cell-depleted T cells, or PBMCs provided the cDNA or gDNA that served as material.

The CDR3 length is 12 residues. With V trimmed by 5 bases and J by 7 bases, 3 bases remained unmatched. Germline values: CDR1 KGHSH, CDR2 LQKENI. The receptor was isolated from a man aged 25-45 years who had recovered from COVID-19. V is TRBV18 and J is TRBJ1-2, with 8 positions matching TRBD1. The sequenced sample consisted of peripheral blood. CDR3 protein: CASSGQGTGYTF. The CDR3 coding sequence is TGTGCCAGCTCAGGACAGGGTACTGGCTACACCTTC. Full variable domain (missing parts from reference TRBV18 and TRBJ1-2): NAGVMQNPRHLVRRRGQEARLRCSPMKGHSHVYWYRQLPEEGLKFMVYLQKENIIDESGMPKERFSAEFPKEGPSILRIQQVVRGDSAAYFCASSGQGTGYTFGSGTRLTVV.